Each of the 28 T cell receptor beta chains below was sequenced from the same sample in a study of cytomegalovirus exposure and HLA in healthy donors. The PCR contained 60 Vbeta and 13 Jbeta primers. Here immunoSEQ multiplex PCR was the method, and the copy in TCRdb shows in-frame clones only, minus some. The sample yields about 190,000 clones, 60% to 85% seen once. Source material: PBMCs. These TCRs come from a woman aged 18-29 years in good health and CMV-seronegative.

The J gene is TRBJ2-5, the V gene TRBV29-1; a weak D match, TRBD1 (5 bases). V dropped 3 bases and J dropped 3 bases, with 11 bases sitting between them. Germline V CDR1 and CDR2: SQVTM, ANQGSEA. CDR3 length: 13 residues. For the CDR3, the DNA is TGCAGCGTTGACTGGACAAGTGAAGAGACCCAGTACTTC. Its protein product is CSVDWTSEETQYF.

V and J are TRBV18 and TRBJ2-1; TRBD2 matches at 11 bases. Per the germline V gene, CDR1 is KGHSH and CDR2 is LQKENI. Losses at the gene ends were 5 bases for V and 2 bases for J; bases not matched to a gene: 8. The CDR3 is made up of 17 amino acids. The CDR3 DNA is TGTGCCAGCTCAGACACACTTAGCGGGAGGGCCTACAATGAGCAGTTCTTC. Protein sequence: CASSDTLSGRAYNEQFF.

The chain is built from TRBV9 and TRBJ2-7; D not resolved. The V gene lost 1 base and the J gene lost 0 bases, with 5 bases spanning the gap. Germline V CDR1 and CDR2: SGDLS, YYNGEE. The length of the CDR3 is 13 residues. The CDR3 coding sequence is TGTGCCAGCAGCGTACAGGACTCCTACGAGCAGTACTTC. Encoded protein: CASSVQDSYEQYF.

The chain employs TRBV18 and TRBJ2-7, with D perhaps matching TRBD1 (6 bases). This CDR3 comprises 15 residues. Looked up from germline, CDR1 is KGHSH and CDR2 is LQKENI. The germline V and J ends were trimmed by 2 bases and 0 bases, with 11 bases remaining between them. CDR3 residues: CASSPAQGYSYEQYF. CDR3 nucleotide sequence: TGTGCCAGCTCACCAGCACAGGGTTACTCCTACGAGCAGTACTTC.

The rearrangement joins TRBV4-2 to TRBJ2-3; the match to TRBD2 covers 8 bases. V lost 1 base to trimming and J lost 5 bases; unmatched junction nucleotides: 11. The CDR3 covers 17 residues. Germline values: CDR1 LGHNA, CDR2 YNFKEQ. CDR3 nucleotides: TGTGCCAGCAGCCAAGTGCTACGGGAGGGCCGGGGAGATACGCAGTATTTT. Protein product: CASSQVLREGRGDTQYF.

The chain has TRBV19 and TRBJ1-4; 7 bases are shared with TRBD1. Germline lookup yields CDR1 LNHDA and CDR2 SQIVND (reference sequence). The CDR3 covers 14 residues. Losses at the gene ends were 6 bases for V and 3 bases for J; bases not matched to a gene: 4. CDR3 DNA: TGTGCCAGTAGCCTACAGGGGTCTAATGAAAAACTGTTTTTT. Its protein is CASSLQGSNEKLFF.

The rearrangement links TRBV6-5 to TRBJ2-5, with D maybe TRBD1 (6 bases). The last part of the DNA fits TRBJ2-7 better; the J call may be wrong. Germline V gene lookup returns CDR1 MNHEY and CDR2 SVGAGI. The CDR3 runs to 13 residues. CDR3 DNA sequence: TGTGCCAGCAGCCCTCACCAGGGGTACGAGCAGTACTTC. Protein: CASSPHQGYEQYF.

In this sample, this clone turned up a few times. The genes are TRBV27 and TRBJ2-1; D is possibly TRBD1 (5 bases). The CDR3 covers 15 residues. CDR1 is MNHEY and CDR2 is SMNVEV in the germline V gene (reference sequence). V was cut by 4 bases and J by 4 bases, with 14 bases left in between. The CDR3 is CASSSTDTLYNEQFF. In nucleotides, the CDR3 is TGTGCCAGCAGTTCCACGGACACCTTATACAATGAGCAGTTCTTC.

The chain couples TRBV7-3 to TRBJ2-3, with D tentatively TRBD1 (6 bases). V was cut by 5 bases and J by 5 bases, with 11 bases left in between. This CDR3 contains 13 residues. Germline CDR1 and CDR2: SGHTA and FQGTGA. The CDR3 reads CASSAHREDTQYF. The DNA for the CDR3 is TGTGCCAGCAGCGCCCACAGGGAAGATACGCAGTATTTT.

This chain uses TRBV6-1 with TRBJ1-6; maybe TRBD1 (6 bases). The CDR3 sequence is 13 residues long. From germline, CDR1 is MNHNS and CDR2 SASEGT. Deletions cut 6 bases from V and 9 bases from J, with 12 bases between. The CDR3 nucleotides are TGTGCCAGCAGGATACAGGGTCGTTCACCCCTCCACTTT. It is translated as CASRIQGRSPLHF.

V gene TRBV6-5 combines with J gene TRBJ2-1; TRBD2 aligns across 8 bases. Per the germline V gene, CDR1 is MNHEY and CDR2 is SVGAGI. This CDR3 is 16 amino acids long. V shed 4 bases, J shed 4 bases, and the junction held 9 bases outside the gene matches. In nucleotides, the CDR3 is TGTGCCAGCAGTTCACCAGCGGGAGCAACATACAATGAGCAGTTCTTC. Its translation: CASSSPAGATYNEQFF.

The gene calls are TRBV6-5 and TRBJ1-5; 7 bases match TRBD1. The CDR3 totals 14 residues. J lost 6 bases, V lost 6 bases, and 8 bases had no gene match. Germline V gene sequence: CDR1 MNHEY, CDR2 SVGAGI. The CDR3 protein is CASRRQGFGQPQHF. The DNA for the CDR3 is TGTGCCAGCAGGCGACAGGGTTTCGGTCAGCCCCAGCATTTT.

The V and J genes are TRBV9 and TRBJ1-2; 11 bases agree with TRBD1. CDR1 SGDLS and CDR2 YYNGEE come from the germline V gene. The CDR3 is made up of 17 amino acids. The V and J ends lost 4 bases and 6 bases, in that order; junction bases with no gene match: 14. This chain's CDR3 is CASSLTSGTGGKDGYTF. The CDR3 DNA follows: TGTGCCAGCAGCCTAACATCCGGGACAGGGGGTAAAGATGGCTACACCTTC.

This chain joins TRBV27 and TRBJ1-5, with unresolved D. Trimming removed 0 bases from V and 3 bases from J, with 9 bases in between. This CDR3 contains 15 residues. Germline V gene data show CDR1 as MNHEY and CDR2 as SMNVEV (reference sequence). The CDR3, as DNA: TGTGCCAGCAGTTTATCGGCAGGCCTCAATCAGCCCCAGCATTTT. The encoded protein is CASSLSAGLNQPQHF.

This clone came up once. V gene TRBV7-9 combines with J gene TRBJ2-2; TRBD1 matches at 7 bases. J was trimmed by 6 bases and V by 2 bases; bases with no gene match: 6. Germline V lookup: CDR1 SEHNR, CDR2 FQNEAQ (reference sequence). The CDR3 spans 15 residues. Written as DNA, the CDR3 is TGTGCCAGCAGCTTAAACAGGGGAATGGCCGGGGAGCTGTTTTTT. Amino acids: CASSLNRGMAGELFF.

This clone has only a few counts. The gene calls are TRBV11-2 and TRBJ2-7, with 9 bases that match TRBD2. Germline trimming cut 7 bases from V and 5 bases from J; bases unmatched to any gene: 12. CDR1 SGHAT and CDR2 FQNNGV come from the germline V gene. CDR3 length equals 15 residues. The CDR3 is CASKEGQRGDHEQYF. The CDR3 DNA reads as TGTGCCAGCAAGGAGGGTCAGCGGGGGGATCACGAGCAGTACTTC.

This chain uses TRBV9 with TRBJ1-2, with 8 bases lining up with TRBD1. Germline values: CDR1 SGDLS, CDR2 YYNGEE. The CDR3 is 14 residues long. The V and J ends lost 3 bases and 4 bases, in that order; junction bases with no gene match: 5. CDR3 nucleotides: TGTGCCAGCAGCGGGGACAGGTCCCCCTATGGCTACACCTTC. Translating gives CASSGDRSPYGYTF.

The chain couples TRBV7-8 to TRBJ2-3; 9 nucleotides agree with TRBD1. The ends lost 8 bases at V and 1 base at J; junction bases unmatched: 10. Per the germline V gene, CDR1 is SGHVS and CDR2 is FQNEAQ. This CDR3 is built from 16 residues. The CDR3 nucleotides are TGTGCCAGCGGCCATCTGACAGGGGGAGGCACAGATACGCAGTATTTT. This gives the protein CASGHLTGGGTDTQYF.

The V and J genes are TRBV6-5 and TRBJ1-5; 8 bases agree with TRBD1. The CDR3 is made up of 15 amino acids. The junction had 4 bases not matched to a gene; V was cut back by 6 bases and J by 0 bases. CDR1 and CDR2 from the germline V gene are MNHEY and SVGAGI. The CDR3 coding sequence is TGTGCCAGCAGGTACAGGGGGAATAGCAATCAGCCCCAGCATTTT. As protein: CASRYRGNSNQPQHF.

The DNA for the CDR3 is TGCAGCGTCGAGAGCGGGAGAAAAGGCAATGAGCAGTTCTTC. It yields the protein CSVESGRKGNEQFF. V and J are TRBV29-1 and TRBJ2-1; TRBD2 aligns across 8 bases. CDR1 SQVTM and CDR2 ANQGSEA come from the germline V gene. The CDR3 extends over 14 amino acids. The trim removed 6 bases at V and 6 bases at J, leaving 10 bases unmatched.

Concerning this clone: The junction differs from germline at one of its ends, possibly a read error. This chain joins TRBV4-2 and TRBJ2-7, with D possibly TRBD1 on 6 matching bases. Germline lookup yields CDR1 LGHNA and CDR2 YNFKEQ. This CDR3 comprises 16 residues. DNA for the CDR3: TGTGCCAGCAGCCGGACTGACGGGACAACTGCTGACGAGCAGTCCTTC. This translates into CASSRTDGTTADEQSF.

The genes are TRBV9 and TRBJ2-1; 7 bases agree with TRBD2. Germline CDR1 is SGDLS and CDR2 is YYNGEE. The length of the CDR3 is 13 residues. J lost 9 bases, V lost 0 bases, and 3 bases had no gene match. This chain's CDR3 is CASSVAASGEQFF. The CDR3 region has the DNA TGTGCCAGCAGCGTAGCCGCTAGCGGTGAGCAGTTCTTC.

The J gene is TRBJ2-7, the V gene TRBV4-1; 10 positions agree with TRBD1. CDR1 is MGHRA and CDR2 is YSYEKL in the germline V gene. The length of the CDR3 is 15 residues. V shed 4 bases, J shed 5 bases, and the junction held 8 bases outside the gene matches. CDR3 sequence: CASSLNDRGLDEQYF. The CDR3 DNA reads TGCGCCAGCAGCCTAAATGACAGGGGGCTAGACGAGCAGTACTTC.

The chain is built from TRBV15 and TRBJ2-3, with 12 bases lining up with TRBD2. The germline CDR1 and CDR2 sequences are LNHNV and YYDKDF (reference sequence). This CDR3 has 17 amino acids. J lost 4 bases, V lost 0 bases, and 5 bases had no gene match. CDR3 protein: CATSRDPSGGDPDTQYF. The DNA of the CDR3 is TGTGCCACCAGCAGAGATCCTAGCGGGGGGGACCCAGATACGCAGTATTTT. Full variable domain (rest looked up from reference TRBV15 and TRBJ2-3): DAMVIQNPRYQVTQFGKPVTLSCSQTLNHNVMYWYQQKSSQAPKLLFHYYDKDFNNEADTPDNFQSRRPNTSFCFLDIRSPGLGDTAMYLCATSRDPSGGDPDTQYFGPGTRLTVL.

This sequence joins TRBV5-1 and TRBJ1-6, with D unclear. The V gene's germline CDR1 is SGHRS and CDR2 YFSETQ. The CDR3 length is 15 residues. V lost 0 bases and J lost 5, with 9 bases in between. The CDR3 coding sequence is TGCGCCAGCAGCTTGGCGTGGCAGGATAATTCACCCCTCCACTTT. Translating gives CASSLAWQDNSPLHF. Together with reference TRBV5-1 and TRBJ1-6, the CDR3 gives the full variable domain: KAGVTQTPRYLIKTRGQQVTLSCSPISGHRSVSWYQQTPGQGLQFLFEYFSETQRNKGNFPGRFSGRQFSNSRSEMNVSTLELGDSALYLCASSLAWQDNSPLHFGNGTRLTVT.

V and J are TRBV18 and TRBJ1-2; 7 bases agree with TRBD1. V was clipped by 6 bases and J by 2 bases; unmatched bases: 6. CDR3 size: 14 residues. Germline V gene data show CDR1 as KGHSH and CDR2 as LQKENI. CDR3 sequence: CASSQGQPNYGYTF. CDR3 in DNA: TGTGCCAGCTCGCAGGGACAGCCGAACTATGGCTACACCTTC.

CDR3 residues: CASGFHPEGQINTEAFF. CDR3 bases: TGTGCTAGTGGTTTTCACCCGGAAGGACAGATAAACACTGAAGCTTTCTTT. The chain employs TRBV12-5 and TRBJ1-1, with D possibly TRBD1 on 6 matching bases. The germline V gene has CDR1 LGHNT and CDR2 FRNRAP. V was trimmed by 3 bases and J by 2 bases, leaving 19 bases between them. The CDR3 consists of 17 residues.

The chain couples TRBV27 to TRBJ1-1; a weak D match, TRBD1 (5 bases). Germline assignment: CDR1 MNHEY and CDR2 SMNVEV (reference sequence). CDR3 size: 13 residues. The V gene lost 5 bases and the J gene lost 6 bases, with 13 bases spanning the gap. CDR3 sequence (DNA): TGTGCCAGCAGTGCGACAGTAAGTCCTGAAGCTTTCTTT. It specifies CASSATVSPEAFF.